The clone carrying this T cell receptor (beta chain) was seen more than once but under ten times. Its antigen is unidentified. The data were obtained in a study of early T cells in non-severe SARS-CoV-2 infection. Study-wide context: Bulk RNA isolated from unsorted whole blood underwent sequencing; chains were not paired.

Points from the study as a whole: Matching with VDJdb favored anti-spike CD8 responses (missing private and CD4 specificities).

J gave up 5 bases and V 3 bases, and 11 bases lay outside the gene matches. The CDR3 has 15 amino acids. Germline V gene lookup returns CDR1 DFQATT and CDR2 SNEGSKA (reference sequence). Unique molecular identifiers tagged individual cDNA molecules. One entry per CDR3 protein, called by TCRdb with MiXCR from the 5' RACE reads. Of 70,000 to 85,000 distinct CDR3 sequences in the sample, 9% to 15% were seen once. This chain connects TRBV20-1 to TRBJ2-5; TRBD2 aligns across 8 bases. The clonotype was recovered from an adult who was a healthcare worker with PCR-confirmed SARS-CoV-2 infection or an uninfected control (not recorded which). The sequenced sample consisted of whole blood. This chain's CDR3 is CSASGWREERETQYF. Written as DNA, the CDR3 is TGCAGTGCTAGCGGATGGCGGGAGGAGCGGGAGACCCAGTACTTC.